These 20 T cell receptor beta chains were all obtained from the same sample, sequenced in a study of cytomegalovirus exposure and HLA in healthy donors. The PCR made use of 60 Vbeta and 13 Jbeta primers. Only in-frame clones appear in the TCRdb table, and some are missing; sequencing was by immunoSEQ multiplex PCR. The sample consists of around 140,000 clones, roughly 82% of them appearing once. Sequencing was done on a sample of PBMCs. These receptors were taken from a male donor in good health and CMV-seropositive.

The CDR3 loop is CASRTGGFSYTF. CDR3 in DNA: TGTGCCAGCAGGACAGGGGGCTTTAGCTACACCTTC. This chain joins TRBV2 and TRBJ1-2; 10 bases match TRBD1. CDR1 SNHLY and CDR2 FYNNEI come from the germline V gene. Losses at the gene ends were 6 bases for V and 9 bases for J; bases not matched to a gene: 4. The CDR3 loop spans 12 amino acids.

V and J are TRBV5-1 and TRBJ2-3; 11 bases agree with TRBD2. Germline assignment: CDR1 SGHRS and CDR2 YFSETQ. The CDR3 contains 14 residues. V shed 5 bases, J shed 3 bases, and the junction held 2 bases outside the gene matches. CDR3 sequence: CASRTSGETDTQYF. In nucleotides, the CDR3 is TGCGCCAGCAGGACTAGCGGGGAGACAGATACGCAGTATTTT.

The rearrangement joins TRBV6-1 to TRBJ2-7, with TRBD2 identical over 7 bases. This CDR3 spans 13 amino acids. The V gene end was trimmed by 7 bases and the J gene end by 1 base; junction bases not matched to a gene: 4. In germline, CDR1 is MNHNS, CDR2 SASEGT. CDR3 in amino acids: CASTAGRSYEQYF. The CDR3, as DNA: TGTGCCAGCACCGCCGGGAGGTCCTACGAGCAGTACTTC.

This clone was seen only a few times. This chain links TRBV20-1 with TRBJ1-1; D gene ambiguous. Germline-derived CDR1 and CDR2 are DFQATT and SNEGSKA (reference sequence). This CDR3 is 11 amino acids long. Trimming pared 3 bases from V and 8 bases from J, leaving 10 bases between. This CDR3 reads CSASLGLEAFF. As DNA, the CDR3 is TGCAGTGCTAGTTTGGGCCTCGAAGCTTTCTTT.

This sequence joins TRBV5-4 and TRBJ2-1; D is unclear. V was trimmed by 5 bases and J by 5 bases, leaving 8 bases between them. The CDR3 has 12 residues. Germline assignment: CDR1 SGHNT and CDR2 YYREEE (reference sequence). The CDR3 region is CASSRADNEQFF. The CDR3 DNA reads as TGTGCCAGCAGTCGCGCGGACAATGAGCAGTTCTTC. Full variable domain (remainder filled in from reference TRBV5-4 and TRBJ2-1): ETGVTQSPTHLIKTRGQQVTLRCSSQSGHNTVSWYQQALGQGPQFIFQYYREEENGRGNFPPRFSGLQFPNYSSELNVNALELDDSALYLCASSRADNEQFFGPGTRLTVL.

This rearrangement joins TRBV10-2 to TRBJ1-1; 11 bases are a match to TRBD1. The germline CDR1 and CDR2 sequences are WSHSY and SAAADI. The V and J ends lost 5 bases and 5 bases, in that order; junction bases with no gene match: 13. This CDR3 is 17 amino acids long. The CDR3 here is CASSFHAPGQGGTEAFF. For the CDR3, the DNA is TGCGCCAGCAGTTTCCATGCACCGGGACAGGGGGGGACTGAAGCTTTCTTT.

The gene calls are TRBV10-3 and TRBJ2-2; tentative D call: TRBD1 (6 bases). The V gene's germline CDR1 is ENHRY and CDR2 SYGVKD. The CDR3 sequence is 12 residues long. Between the trimmed V and J ends, which lost 8 bases and 3 bases, there was a span of 7 bases. This CDR3 is CAIAGDTGELFF. The CDR3 coding sequence is TGTGCCATCGCAGGGGACACCGGGGAGCTGTTTTTT.

The chain joins TRBV2 to TRBJ2-7, with 10 positions matching TRBD1. The J segment lost 4 bases and the V segment lost 6 bases, leaving 12 bases of the junction unmatched. Germline lookup yields CDR1 SNHLY and CDR2 FYNNEI. The length of the CDR3 is 16 residues. The CDR3 DNA reads TGTGCCAGCAGGGAGAAGGTGGGACAGGGGATTTACGAGCAGTACTTC. This gives the protein CASREKVGQGIYEQYF.

The V and J genes are TRBV7-9 and TRBJ1-4; no clear D gene. Germline CDR1 SEHNR, CDR2 FQNEAQ (reference sequence). The CDR3 has 14 amino acids. The V and J ends lost 5 bases and 5 bases respectively, with 12 bases between them. The CDR3 coding sequence is TGTGCCAGCAGCGTGGGGAGGGAAAATGAAAAACTGTTTTTT. Residues: CASSVGRENEKLFF.

The chain recombines TRBV4-1 with TRBJ1-1, with D tentatively TRBD1 (6 bases). The germline gives CDR1 MGHRA, CDR2 YSYEKL. V shed 4 bases and J shed 1 base, with 13 bases lying between them. This CDR3 region has 15 residues. The CDR3 region has the DNA TGCGCCAGCAGCCCCAGGGACACCTCGAACACTGAAGCTTTCTTT. Its protein is CASSPRDTSNTEAFF.

The chain couples TRBV5-1 to TRBJ1-2; the D gene is possibly TRBD1 (5 bases). The CDR3 sequence is 15 residues long. Trimming pared 0 bases from V and 7 bases from J, leaving 16 bases between. Germline-derived CDR1 and CDR2 are SGHRS and YFSETQ. The chain's CDR3 is CASSLEVGTRGGYTF. The CDR3 DNA is TGCGCCAGCAGCTTGGAGGTTGGGACTCGGGGTGGCTACACCTTC.

The chain combines TRBV2 with TRBJ2-2, with TRBD2 matching 10 bases. J was trimmed by 6 bases and V by 4 bases; bases with no gene match: 5. Germline V gene sequence: CDR1 SNHLY, CDR2 FYNNEI. This CDR3 comprises 15 residues. CDR3 coding DNA: TGTGCCAGCAGTGTAAGCGGGAGGGCGGCCGGGGAGCTGTTTTTT. This encodes CASSVSGRAAGELFF.

The gene calls are TRBV5-6 and TRBJ1-2, with D possibly being TRBD1 (5 bases). The V and J ends lost 7 bases and 5 bases respectively, with 9 bases between them. CDR1 is SGHDT and CDR2 is YYEEEE in the germline V gene. This CDR3 spans 11 amino acids. The chain's CDR3 is CASGEGYGYTF. The CDR3 DNA follows: TGTGCCAGCGGGGAGGGGTATGGCTACACCTTC. Drawing the rest from reference TRBV5-6 and TRBJ1-2, the complete variable domain is DAGVTQSPTHLIKTRGQQVTLRCSPKSGHDTVSWYQQALGQGPQFIFQYYEEEERQRGNFPDRFSGHQFPNYSSELNVNALLLGDSALYLCASGEGYGYTFGSGTRLTVV.

This clone has just a few counts. V gene TRBV5-4 combines with J gene TRBJ2-7; weak D call: TRBD1 (6 bases). The V gene lost 5 bases and the J gene lost 4 bases, with 19 bases spanning the gap. Looked up from germline, CDR1 is SGHNT and CDR2 is YYREEE (reference sequence). The CDR3 has 15 residues. For the CDR3, the DNA is TGTGCCAGCAGGGCTAAACAGGGTTCCGGATACGAGCAGTACTTC. Its translation: CASRAKQGSGYEQYF. Drawing the rest from reference TRBV5-4 and TRBJ2-7, the complete variable domain is ETGVTQSPTHLIKTRGQQVTLRCSSQSGHNTVSWYQQALGQGPQFIFQYYREEENGRGNFPPRFSGLQFPNYSSELNVNALELDDSALYLCASRAKQGSGYEQYFGPGTRLTVT.

This rearrangement joins TRBV7-2 to TRBJ2-2; 7 nucleotides match TRBD2. The V gene end was trimmed by 1 base and the J gene end by 6 bases; junction bases not matched to a gene: 8. Germline V gene lookup returns CDR1 SGHTA and CDR2 FQGNSA. The CDR3 loop spans 16 amino acids. CDR3 in DNA: TGTGCCAGCAGCTTAGATGCGGGAGCTTGGTCCGGGGAGCTGTTTTTT. Residues: CASSLDAGAWSGELFF.

CDR3 protein: CASSLVAGGPNEQFF. Here the CDR3 DNA reads TGTGCCAGCAGTTTAGTAGCGGGGGGCCCCAATGAGCAGTTCTTC. The chain links TRBV28 to TRBJ2-1, with 10 bases fitting TRBD2. The CDR3 extends over 15 amino acids. CDR1 is MDHEN and CDR2 is SYDVKM in the germline V gene. The V gene end was trimmed by 2 bases and the J gene end by 6 bases; junction bases not matched to a gene: 4. Filled out from reference TRBV28 and TRBJ2-1, the complete variable domain reads DVKVTQSSRYLVKRTGEKVFLECVQDMDHENMFWYRQDPGLGLRLIYFSYDVKMKEKGDIPEGYSVSREKKERFSLILESASTNQTSMYLCASSLVAGGPNEQFFGPGTRLTVL.

This clone was counted between two and nine times. V gene TRBV5-1 combines with J gene TRBJ2-5; D is perhaps TRBD1 (5 bases). The length of the CDR3 is 14 residues. V was clipped by 2 bases and J by 4 bases, with 12 bases between them. The germline V gene has CDR1 SGHRS and CDR2 YFSETQ. CDR3 sequence: CASSFRALGETQYF. CDR3 bases: TGCGCCAGCAGCTTCAGGGCTCTGGGAGAGACCCAGTACTTC.

The chain couples TRBV4-2 to TRBJ2-7, with 10 bases matching TRBD2. V trimming: 3 bases; J trimming: 3 bases; junction bases outside the gene matches: 2. Germline CDR1 is LGHNA and CDR2 is YNFKEQ. This CDR3 has 14 residues. This CDR3 is CASSHGLADYEQYF. The CDR3 nucleotides are TGTGCCAGCAGCCACGGACTAGCGGACTACGAGCAGTACTTC.

The rearrangement links TRBV28 to TRBJ1-2; D possibly corresponds to TRBD1 (5 bases). Germline-derived CDR1 and CDR2 are MDHEN and SYDVKM. Trimming pared 2 bases from V and 8 bases from J, leaving 15 bases between. There are 14 residues in the CDR3. This CDR3 reads CASSLAGWGEGYTF. DNA of the CDR3: TGTGCCAGCAGTTTAGCAGGTTGGGGGGAGGGCTACACCTTC.

This chain links TRBV15 with TRBJ2-4, with 9 bases identical to TRBD2. After removal of 2 bases from V and 12 bases from J, the junction contained 14 bases not matched to a gene. This CDR3 has 16 residues. CDR1 and CDR2 (germline): LNHNV, YYDKDF (reference sequence). CDR3 protein: CATSRRPAGGIIGQYF. DNA for the CDR3: TGTGCCACCAGCAGACGCCCGGCGGGAGGGATAATCGGTCAGTACTTC.